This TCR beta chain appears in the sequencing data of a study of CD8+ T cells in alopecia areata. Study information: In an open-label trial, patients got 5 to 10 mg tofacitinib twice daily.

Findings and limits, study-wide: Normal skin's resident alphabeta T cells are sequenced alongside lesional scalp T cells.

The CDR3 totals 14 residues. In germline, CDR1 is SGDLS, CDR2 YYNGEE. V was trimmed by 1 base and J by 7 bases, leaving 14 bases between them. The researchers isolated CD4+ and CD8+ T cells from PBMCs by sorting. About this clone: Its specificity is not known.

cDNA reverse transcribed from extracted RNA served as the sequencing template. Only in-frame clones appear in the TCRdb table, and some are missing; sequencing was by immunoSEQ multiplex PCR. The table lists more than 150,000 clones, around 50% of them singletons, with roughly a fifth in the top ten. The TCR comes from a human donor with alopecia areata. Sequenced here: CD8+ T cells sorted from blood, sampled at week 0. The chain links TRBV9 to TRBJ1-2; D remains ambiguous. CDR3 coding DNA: TGTGCCAGCAGCGTATCAGGATCAACAGCTGGCTACACCTTC. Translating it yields CASSVSGSTAGYTF.